What follows are 19 T cell receptor beta chains derived from one specimen sequenced in a study of T cell responses to AZD1222 COVID-19 vaccine. Clones were sequenced by immunoSEQ multiplex PCR, and TCRdb holds only the in-frame ones, with some missing. The sample carries about 84,000 clones, just over 90% recorded once. Specimen: peripheral blood, collected 28 days after the second AZD1222 dose. The receptors originated from an adult who received the AZD1222 COVID-19 vaccine.

The chain combines TRBV5-4 with TRBJ1-2; D is possibly TRBD1 (5 bases). This CDR3 is built from 13 residues. V was trimmed by 4 bases and J by 2 bases, leaving 9 bases between them. Germline V gene data show CDR1 as SGHNT and CDR2 as YYREEE (reference sequence). DNA for the CDR3: TGTGCCAGCAGCGGAGGGGAGAACTATGGCTACACCTTC. Residues: CASSGGENYGYTF.

CDR3 nucleotide sequence: TGTGCCAGCAGTTACTCTGACGGGAGCACAGATACGCAGTATTTT. Its protein product is CASSYSDGSTDTQYF. J is TRBJ2-3 and V is TRBV6-5, with unresolved D. CDR1 MNHEY and CDR2 SVGAGI come from the germline V gene. V was clipped by 0 bases and J by 0 bases, with 7 bases between them. This CDR3 contains 15 residues.

The chain uses TRBV5-1 and TRBJ2-7, with D perhaps matching TRBD1 (7 bases). The germline V gene encodes CDR1 SGHRS and CDR2 YFSETQ. The CDR3 runs to 15 residues. The V gene lost 9 bases and the J gene lost 7 bases, with 26 bases spanning the gap. The CDR3 reads CATRTGTEGTREQYF. CDR3 nucleotides: TGCGCCACCAGGACTGGGACAGAGGGGACTCGGGAGCAGTACTTC.

The chain has TRBV7-8 and TRBJ2-5; 10 bases align to TRBD1. After removal of 0 bases from V and 5 bases from J, the junction contained 9 bases not matched to a gene. The CDR3 has 17 residues. CDR1 is SGHVS, CDR2 FQNEAQ, per germline. The CDR3, as DNA: TGTGCCAGCAGCTTAGCCCCGCCGGGACAGGGGCGTGAGACCCAGTACTTC. The encoded protein is CASSLAPPGQGRETQYF.

The gene calls are TRBV18 and TRBJ1-5; D not resolved. V gave up 4 bases and J gave up 0 bases, with 10 bases separating them. CDR1 is KGHSH and CDR2 is LQKENI in the germline V gene. This CDR3 is 15 amino acids long. The DNA of the CDR3 is TGTGCCAGCTCACGGGGTGGACCTAGCAATCAGCCCCAGCATTTT. Translation: CASSRGGPSNQPQHF.

V and J are TRBV9 and TRBJ2-3; 8 nucleotides line up with TRBD2. CDR1 SGDLS and CDR2 YYNGEE come from the germline V gene. CDR3 length: 16 residues. V was clipped by 4 bases and J by 1 base; unmatched bases: 8. As DNA, the CDR3 is TGTGCCAGCAGCCCCCGGACTAGCTCTGGCACAGATACGCAGTATTTT. This codes for CASSPRTSSGTDTQYF.

The genes are TRBV29-1 and TRBJ1-2; D not certain. Trimming removed 2 bases from V and 5 bases from J, with 18 bases in between. This CDR3 is 15 amino acids long. The germline CDR1 and CDR2 sequences are SQVTM and ANQGSEA. CDR3 coding DNA: TGCAGCGTTGAACGTTTGGCCGAGTACGAGTATGGCTACACCTTC. Protein sequence: CSVERLAEYEYGYTF.

J is TRBJ2-5 and V is TRBV7-9, with D possibly being TRBD1 (6 bases). The V and J ends lost 1 base and 0 bases respectively, with 9 bases between them. Germline CDR1 SEHNR, CDR2 FQNEAQ (reference sequence). The CDR3 spans 15 residues. CDR3 DNA: TGTGCCAGCAGCTTAGAGGGGGAATACCAAGAGACCCAGTACTTC. This gives the protein CASSLEGEYQETQYF.

The chain combines TRBV10-1 with TRBJ1-3, with D unclear. Deletions cut 4 bases from V and 4 bases from J, with 11 bases between. The CDR3 covers 14 residues. Germline V CDR1 and CDR2: WNHNN, SYGVQD (reference sequence). This CDR3 is CASSAAGRGNTIYF. For the CDR3, the DNA is TGCGCCAGCAGTGCCGCAGGACGGGGAAACACCATATATTTT.

The rearrangement uses TRBV11-3 and TRBJ1-6; D remains ambiguous. Germline CDR1 SGHNT, CDR2 YENEEA. The CDR3 has 13 amino acids. V lost 2 bases, J lost 7 bases, and 6 bases lay in between. The CDR3 DNA reads TGTGCCAGCAGCTTAAACAAGAATTCACCCCTCCACTTT. Residues: CASSLNKNSPLHF.

The rearrangement links TRBV10-2 to TRBJ1-5; 10 nucleotides agree with TRBD1. V was pared by 4 bases and J by 3 bases, with 3 bases of the junction left unmatched. This CDR3 is built from 15 residues. Germline-derived CDR1 and CDR2 are WSHSY and SAAADI. The CDR3 region has the DNA TGCGCCAGCAGTGGGGACAGGGGAATCAATCAGCCCCAGCATTTT. Its translation is CASSGDRGINQPQHF.

The chain's CDR3 is CASSSYNEQFF. The CDR3 DNA sequence: TGTGCCAGCAGTTCCTACAATGAGCAGTTCTTC. The chain carries TRBV28 and TRBJ2-1, with D unresolved. V shed 4 bases and J shed 2 bases, with 0 bases lying between them. The CDR3 consists of 11 residues. Germline CDR1 reads MDHEN; CDR2 reads SYDVKM.

J is TRBJ1-3 and V is TRBV5-4; TRBD1 is a possible D gene (5 bases). Between the trimmed V and J ends, which lost 4 bases and 9 bases, there was a span of 11 bases. The CDR3 has 12 amino acids. Germline CDR1 is SGHNT and CDR2 is YYREEE (reference sequence). CDR3 region: CASSRDGGTIYF. The CDR3 region has the DNA TGTGCCAGCAGCCGAGACGGGGGCACCATATATTTT.

In its sample, this clone was seen once. The CDR3 DNA follows: TGTGCTAGTGGTTTGGGACTAGCTCCGAACCCCACAGATACGCAGTATTTT. Amino acid sequence: CASGLGLAPNPTDTQYF. The chain uses TRBV12-5 and TRBJ2-3, with 7 bases that match TRBD2. Per germline, CDR1 LGHNT and CDR2 FRNRAP. Trimming took 1 base from V and 2 from J; bases not matched to a gene: 9. This CDR3 spans 17 amino acids.

The V call is TRBV19, the J call TRBJ2-5, with 11 bases aligning to TRBD2. V shed 10 bases, J shed 2 bases, and the junction held 6 bases outside the gene matches. The CDR3 runs to 14 residues. The germline gives CDR1 LNHDA, CDR2 SQIVND (reference sequence). CDR3 loop: CATRGLADQETQYF. The CDR3 DNA sequence: TGTGCCACCAGGGGACTAGCGGATCAAGAGACCCAGTACTTC.

This rearrangement joins TRBV7-9 to TRBJ1-4, with 8 bases identical to TRBD1. After removal of 8 bases from V and 7 bases from J, the junction contained 9 bases not matched to a gene. CDR3 size: 14 residues. In germline, CDR1 is SEHNR, CDR2 FQNEAQ (reference sequence). The CDR3 nucleotides are TGTGCCAGCGCCCCAGGGGGCGAGGGTGAAAAACTGTTTTTT. Translation: CASAPGGEGEKLFF. Drawing the rest from reference TRBV7-9 and TRBJ1-4, the complete variable domain is DTGVSQNPRHKITKRGQNVTFRCDPISEHNRLYWYRQTLGQGPEFLTYFQNEAQLEKSRLLSDRFSAERPKGSFSTLEIQRTEQGDSAMYLCASAPGGEGEKLFFGSGTQLSVL.

The rearrangement joins TRBV5-5 to TRBJ1-1; the D is unclear. The germline V and J ends were trimmed by 0 bases and 11 bases, with 20 bases remaining between them. This CDR3 region has 15 residues. Germline V lookup: CDR1 SGHKS, CDR2 YYEKEE (reference sequence). The CDR3 sequence: CASSLGPRPQDGAFF. CDR3 bases: TGTGCCAGCAGCTTGGGGCCCCGCCCGCAGGATGGTGCTTTCTTT.

The J gene is TRBJ1-1, the V gene TRBV5-1; D might be TRBD1 (6 bases). Trimming stripped 1 base from V and 6 bases from J, with 13 bases between. The V gene's germline CDR1 is SGHRS and CDR2 YFSETQ. This CDR3 comprises 14 residues. In DNA form, the CDR3 reads TGCGCCAGCAGCTTGTTTTTGGCAGGGGCTGAAGCTTTCTTT. It encodes CASSLFLAGAEAFF.

This clone was counted only a few times. The chain couples TRBV2 to TRBJ1-1; unclear D gene. CDR3 length: 17 residues. The V end lost 8 bases, the J end lost 3 bases, and 25 bases lay between the germline ends. The germline V gene has CDR1 SNHLY and CDR2 FYNNEI. The CDR3 is CASHSRYIFGTDTEAFF. The DNA for the CDR3 is TGTGCCAGCCACAGCAGGTATATATTTGGCACAGACACTGAAGCTTTCTTT.